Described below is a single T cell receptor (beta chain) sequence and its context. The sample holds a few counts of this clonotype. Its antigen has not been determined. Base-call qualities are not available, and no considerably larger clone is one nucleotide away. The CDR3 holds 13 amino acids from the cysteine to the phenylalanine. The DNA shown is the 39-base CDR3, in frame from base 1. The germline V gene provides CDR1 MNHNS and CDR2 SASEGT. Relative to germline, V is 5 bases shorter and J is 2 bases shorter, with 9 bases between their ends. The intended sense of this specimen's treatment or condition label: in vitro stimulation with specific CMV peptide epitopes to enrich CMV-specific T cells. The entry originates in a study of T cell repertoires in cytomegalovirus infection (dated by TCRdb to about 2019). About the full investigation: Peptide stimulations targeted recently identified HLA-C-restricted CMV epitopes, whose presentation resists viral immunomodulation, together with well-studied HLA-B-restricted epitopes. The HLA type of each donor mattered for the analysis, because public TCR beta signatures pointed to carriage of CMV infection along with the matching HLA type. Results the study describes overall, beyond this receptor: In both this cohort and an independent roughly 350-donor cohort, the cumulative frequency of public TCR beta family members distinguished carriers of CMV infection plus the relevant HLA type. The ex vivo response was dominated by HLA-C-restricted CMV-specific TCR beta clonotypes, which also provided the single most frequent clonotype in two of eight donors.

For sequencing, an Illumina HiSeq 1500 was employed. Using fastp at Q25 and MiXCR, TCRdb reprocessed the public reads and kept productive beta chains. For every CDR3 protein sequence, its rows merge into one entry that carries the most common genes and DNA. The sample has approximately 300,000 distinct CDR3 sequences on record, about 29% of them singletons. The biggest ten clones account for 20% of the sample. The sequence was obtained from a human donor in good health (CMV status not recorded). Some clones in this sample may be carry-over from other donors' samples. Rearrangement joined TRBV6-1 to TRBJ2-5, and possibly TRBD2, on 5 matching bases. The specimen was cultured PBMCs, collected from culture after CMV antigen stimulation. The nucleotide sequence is TGTGCCAGCAGTACCAGACTACAAGAGACCCAGTACTTC. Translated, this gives CASSTRLQETQYF.